The source of this T cell receptor (beta chain) is a study of early T cells in non-severe SARS-CoV-2 infection (dated by TCRdb to 2020 to 2023). Regarding the research as a whole: TCR sequencing used bulk RNA from unsorted whole blood, so alpha and beta chains could not be paired. The paper as a whole reports these results and caveats: VDJdb matching was skewed toward anti-spike CD8 responses, so virus-specific expansions were likely underestimated and private and CD4 specificities were missed.

From a lookup of the germline V gene, CDR1 and CDR2 are MNHNS and SASEGT. Taken from cysteine to phenylalanine, the CDR3 has 13 residues. Only the CDR3 portion is preserved as DNA: 39 bases, with reading frame beginning at the first base. The junction shows trimming of 3 bases on V and 4 bases on J, plus 9 bases between the germline ends. The library was generated by 5' RACE. Sequencing was carried out with a NextSeq 500. In the TCR library protocol, unique molecular identifiers were attached to individual cDNA molecules to correct for PCR bias and sequencing error. Sequencing covered both TCR alpha and beta chains, and within each sample the abundances of alpha and beta sequences were tightly co-correlated. Per the authors' processing: Decombinator V4 was used to annotate TCR sequences for V gene, J gene and CDR3. TCRs were defined as expanded if a significant change between any two time points was detected under a Poisson model with p below 0.0001. TCR abundances were normalised to the total number of TCRs sequenced per sample and were expressed as counts per million. TRAV1-2 paired with TRAJ12, TRAJ20 or TRAJ33 defined MAIT TCRs, while TRAV10 paired with TRAJ18 defined iNKT TCRs. VDJdb, accessed on 1 November 2021, was searched for TCRs annotated for CMV, EBV and SARS-CoV-2, and TCRs annotated for more than one antigen were excluded. TCRdb reprocessing: public reads trimmed at Q25 with fastp, clones called with MiXCR, in-frame beta chains kept. Every CDR3 protein is listed once, alongside the most common genes and DNA of its rows. What appears here as the V and J calls and clone size reflects TCRdb's work, not the paper's. For this sample there are roughly 53,000 distinct CDR3 sequences; roughly 12% appear just once. The biggest ten clones account for about 2.5% of the sample.

A few counts support this clonotype. Its antigen has not been determined. One base away there is no much larger clone; base qualities are not given. Set within a cohort of healthcare workers in London, UK, this nested case-control study involved weekly PCR testing of nasopharyngeal swabs along with blood sampling. Healthcare workers were recruited between 23 and 31 March 2020, during the week of the UK lockdown, and were followed weekly for up to roughly 16 weeks. The source is an adult who was a healthcare worker with PCR-confirmed SARS-CoV-2 infection or an uninfected control (not recorded which). The chain employs TRBV6-1 and TRBJ1-2, with the D gene too uncertain to name. Sequencing used whole blood, obtained at baseline. In nucleotide form, the sequence is TGTGCCAGCAGTGACAGCATCTCCTATGGCTACACCTTC. This yields the protein CASSDSISYGYTF.